These T cell receptor beta chains were read from a single sample in a study of cytomegalovirus exposure and HLA in healthy donors. Method: immunoSEQ multiplex PCR; TCRdb's copy keeps in-frame clones and lacks some. The sample has 100,000 to 150,000 clones, about four fifths seen once; the top ten hold around 1.8%. Sequenced sample: PBMCs. Receptors were obtained from a young man in good health and CMV-seronegative. Each CDR3 is given with its conserved first and last residue. A D gene is named only where the DNA matches it firmly. Clone sizes are given selectively: once, few, many, or a class where the clone is expanded.

v_gene: TRBV5-4; d_gene: TRBD2; len: 17; abundance: -; j_gene: TRBJ2-2; CDR3nt: TGTGCCAGCAGCCGGACTAGCGGGGGGGTGAACACCGGGGAGCTGTTTTTT; CDR3aa: CASSRTSGGVNTGELFF
v_gene: TRBV19; d_gene: -; len: 14; abundance: -; j_gene: TRBJ1-1; CDR3nt: TGTGCCAGTAGTATGGTGACACCGAACACTGAAGCTTTCTTT; CDR3aa: CASSMVTPNTEAFF
v_gene: TRBV7-9; d_gene: TRBD2; len: 16; abundance: few; j_gene: TRBJ2-3; CDR3nt: TGTGCCAGCAGCTTAAATAGCGGGGGGAGCACAGATACGCAGTATTTT; CDR3aa: CASSLNSGGSTDTQYF
v_gene: TRBV28; d_gene: -; len: 15; abundance: -; j_gene: TRBJ1-4; CDR3nt: TGTGCCAGCAGTTTATGGTCGGGGGGCGGTGAAAAACTGTTTTTT; CDR3aa: CASSLWSGGGEKLFF
v_gene: TRBV28; d_gene: -; len: 13; abundance: -; j_gene: TRBJ1-2; CDR3nt: TGTGCCAGCAGTTTAAGGCGGGAGGGGGGCTACACCTTC; CDR3aa: CASSLRREGGYTF
v_gene: TRBV12-5; d_gene: TRBD1; len: 15; abundance: -; j_gene: TRBJ2-7; CDR3nt: TGTGCTAGTGGCCTCGGACAGGGTGGTTTCAACGAGCAGTACTTC; CDR3aa: CASGLGQGGFNEQYF
v_gene: TRBV5-1; d_gene: TRBD1; len: 16; abundance: once; j_gene: TRBJ1-2; CDR3nt: TGCGCCAGCAGCTTGGGGGGGACAGGGACTAACTATGGCTACACCTTC; CDR3aa: CASSLGGTGTNYGYTF
v_gene: TRBV25-1; d_gene: TRBD1; len: 16; abundance: -; j_gene: TRBJ2-3; CDR3nt: TGTGCCAGCAGTGCCTGGGGACAGGTCGGCCCAGATACGCAGTATTTT; CDR3aa: CASSAWGQVGPDTQYF
v_gene: TRBV25-1; d_gene: TRBD2; len: 14; abundance: -; j_gene: TRBJ2-5; CDR3nt: TGTGCCAGCAGTGCCCCCAGCGGGGGGGAGACCCAGTACTTC; CDR3aa: CASSAPSGGETQYF
v_gene: TRBV10-3; d_gene: -; len: 13; abundance: -; j_gene: TRBJ1-2; CDR3nt: TGTGCCATCAGTGCTCCTACTAACTATGGCTACACCTTC; CDR3aa: CAISAPTNYGYTF
v_gene: TRBV4-2; d_gene: -; len: 13; abundance: once; j_gene: TRBJ2-1; CDR3nt: TGTGCCAGCAGCCAAGAACAGGGAAGCGAGCAGTTCTTC; CDR3aa: CASSQEQGSEQFF
v_gene: TRBV11-2; d_gene: TRBD2; len: 17; abundance: -; j_gene: TRBJ2-3; CDR3nt: TGTGCCAGCAGCTTTGGGCGACTAGCGGGGGCCACAGATACGCAGTATTTT; CDR3aa: CASSFGRLAGATDTQYF
v_gene: TRBV6-1; d_gene: -; len: 14; abundance: -; j_gene: TRBJ2-1; CDR3nt: TGTGCCAGCAGGCCGGGACAAATGTACAATGAGCAGTTCTTC; CDR3aa: CASRPGQMYNEQFF
v_gene: TRBV5-4; d_gene: -; len: 14; abundance: -; j_gene: TRBJ2-3; CDR3nt: TGTGCCAGCAGCTCGGACGGGGATGCAGATACGCAGTATTTT; CDR3aa: CASSSDGDADTQYF
v_gene: TRBV13; d_gene: -; len: 15; abundance: -; j_gene: TRBJ2-3; CDR3nt: TGTGCCAGCAGCTTGGGGGCTCAGTCCCCAGATACGCAGTATTTT; CDR3aa: CASSLGAQSPDTQYF
v_gene: TRBV10-3; d_gene: -; len: 14; abundance: -; j_gene: TRBJ2-1; CDR3nt: TGTGCCATCAAAAAGGAGGGGCTTGCCCATGAGCAGTTCTTC; CDR3aa: CAIKKEGLAHEQFF
v_gene: TRBV5-6; d_gene: TRBD1; len: 17; abundance: -; j_gene: TRBJ2-4; CDR3nt: TGTGCCAGCAGGGGGACAGGGGGCGCTCATCCCAAAAACATTCAGTACTTC; CDR3aa: CASRGTGGAHPKNIQYF
v_gene: TRBV19; d_gene: TRBD1; len: 16; abundance: -; j_gene: TRBJ2-6; CDR3nt: TGTGCCAGTAGTACCTGGACAGGCTCTGGGGCCAACGTCCTGACTTTC; CDR3aa: CASSTWTGSGANVLTF
v_gene: TRBV6-6; d_gene: -; len: 13; abundance: -; j_gene: TRBJ1-1; CDR3nt: TGTGCCAGCAGTTACTACGGGAACACTGAAGCTTTCTTT; CDR3aa: CASSYYGNTEAFF
v_gene: TRBV6-5; d_gene: TRBD1; len: 14; abundance: -; j_gene: TRBJ1-1; CDR3nt: TGTGCCAGCAGTCGACAGGGGAAGGGCGCTGAAGCTTTCTTT; CDR3aa: CASSRQGKGAEAFF
v_gene: TRBV11-2; d_gene: -; len: 15; abundance: -; j_gene: TRBJ1-1; CDR3nt: TGTGCCAGCAGCTTAGATCGAGTGATGAACACTGAAGCTTTCTTT; CDR3aa: CASSLDRVMNTEAFF
v_gene: TRBV6-5; d_gene: -; len: 16; abundance: -; j_gene: TRBJ1-2; CDR3nt: TGTGCCAGCAGTTACTCGGGTGGAGCCACTAACTATGGCTACACCTTC; CDR3aa: CASSYSGGATNYGYTF
v_gene: TRBV6-5; d_gene: -; len: 13; abundance: -; j_gene: TRBJ1-6; CDR3nt: TGTGCCAGCACGAAAGGAGGGAATTCACCCCTCCACTTT; CDR3aa: CASTKGGNSPLHF
v_gene: TRBV29-1; d_gene: -; len: 11; abundance: -; j_gene: TRBJ1-2; CDR3nt: TGCAGCGTCGACTCTAACTATGGCTACACCTTC; CDR3aa: CSVDSNYGYTF